This T cell receptor beta chain was sequenced during a study of Ad26.COV2.S vaccination and SARS-CoV-2 variants. Looking at the study overall: Into the muscle, Ad26.COV2.S was dosed once or twice, 56 days apart. Findings of the study overall: Participants given vaccine showed non-spike TCR breadth similar to that of placebo recipients.

Treatment denoted: 15 to 20 received Ad26.COV2.S at low or high dose, single or two shots; roughly 5 received placebo; per-sample allocation not given. The samples date from day 63 after the first vaccine or placebo injection. Per germline, CDR1 MNHNY and CDR2 SVGAGI (reference sequence). CDR3 length: 16 amino acids. Trimming cost V 0 bases and J 8 bases, with 17 bases left between them. Comments on this clone: Its matching antigen is unknown.

Sequencing used immunoSEQ multiplex PCR; TCRdb keeps in-frame clones, though not all of them. The sample lists 510,000 or so clones; around nine tenths were seen once. This TCR was recovered from a person between 18 and 59 years old who received the Ad26.COV2.S COVID-19 vaccine or a placebo. Material: peripheral blood, obtained in a trial of Ad26.COV2.S vaccine versus placebo. This rearrangement joins TRBV6-6 to TRBJ2-1; D unresolved. The DNA of the CDR3 is TGTGCCAGCAGTTACTCGCCGGACCCCCGATTCGATGAGCAGTTCTTC. Its protein is CASSYSPDPRFDEQFF.